This TCR beta chain was identified during a study of T cell responses to AZD1222 COVID-19 vaccine. The CDR3 sequence is 15 residues long. Looked up from germline, CDR1 is LGHNA and CDR2 is YSLEER. Trimming cost V 4 bases and J 2 bases, with 12 bases left between them. Libraries were prepared by immunoSEQ multiplex PCR; TCRdb keeps only in-frame clonotypes and omits some of them. The sample includes some 83,000 clones, 90% seen only once; the top ten take around 5%. The rearrangement uses TRBV4-3 and TRBJ2-1, with D possibly matching TRBD1 (5 bases). This receptor was identified in an adult in good health. Sequenced here: peripheral blood, sampled on day 0 of AZD1222 vaccination. CDR3 DNA: TGCGCCAGCAGCCCAGGCAGGACAACCTACAATGAGCAGTTCTTC. It yields the protein CASSPGRTTYNEQFF.